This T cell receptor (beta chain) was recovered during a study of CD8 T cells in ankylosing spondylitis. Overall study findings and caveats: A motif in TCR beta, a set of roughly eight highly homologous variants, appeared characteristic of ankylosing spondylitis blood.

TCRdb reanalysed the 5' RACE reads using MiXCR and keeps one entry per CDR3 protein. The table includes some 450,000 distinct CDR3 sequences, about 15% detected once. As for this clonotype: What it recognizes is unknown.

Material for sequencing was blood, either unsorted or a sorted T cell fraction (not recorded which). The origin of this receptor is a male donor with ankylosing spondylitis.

DNA of the CDR3: TGCGCCAGCAGCCAAGAGAGGGTCCACAGGGTGGGTGAAAAACTGTTTTTT. Protein: CASSQERVHRVGEKLFF. V and J are TRBV4-1 and TRBJ1-4; possible D gene TRBD1, 6 bases. Trimming removed 0 bases from V and 7 bases from J, with 18 bases in between. The CDR3 extends over 17 amino acids. The V gene's germline CDR1 is MGHRA and CDR2 YSYEKL.